These 18 T cell receptor beta chains came from one sample sequenced in a study of low-dose radiotherapy and immunotherapy resistance in tumors. Priming of first-strand cDNA relied on TRAV- and TRBV-specific primers (covering alpha and beta chains). With a constant-region primer and a V-primer adapter, TCRs were subjected to 20 PCR cycles of amplification. MiXCR, run by TCRdb on the reads, gives a single entry per CDR3 protein. Of about 39,000 distinct CDR3 sequences in the sample, roughly 20% were seen once. Time point: after trial treatment. Noted treatment: LDRT plus nivolumab, ipilimumab, low-dose cyclophosphamide and aspirin (RACIN trial). Source: PBMCs, taken after low-dose radiotherapy plus immunotherapy. The receptors shown here come from a female donor with ovarian cancer.

Ten or more counts support this clonotype. CDR3 in DNA: TGTGCCTGGACCCTTGAGTACAATGAGCAGTTCTTC. Amino acid sequence: CAWTLEYNEQFF. V usage is TRBV30 and J usage is TRBJ2-1; no firm D call. The CDR3 covers 12 residues. V gave up 4 bases and J gave up 4 bases, with 8 bases separating them. From germline, CDR1 is GTSNPN and CDR2 SVGIG (reference sequence). The entire variable domain, with the rest obtained from reference TRBV30 and TRBJ2-1, is as follows: SQTIHQWPATLVQPVGSPLSLECTVEGTSNPNLYWYRQAAGRGLQLLFYSVGIGQISSEVPQNLSASRPQDRQFILSSKKLLLSDSGFYLCAWTLEYNEQFFGPGTRLTVL.

There are a few counts of this clonotype. The chain links TRBV20-1 to TRBJ2-2; D remains unclear. Germline V gene lookup returns CDR1 DFQATT and CDR2 SNEGSKA (reference sequence). The CDR3 is 12 residues long. The V and J ends lost 2 bases and 5 bases respectively, with 6 bases between them. The CDR3 nucleotides read TGCAGTGCTAGACGGATAACCGGGGAGCTGTTTTTT. Residues: CSARRITGELFF.

This clonotype was recorded many times. The chain is built from TRBV5-5 and TRBJ1-4; the D gene is possibly TRBD1 (5 bases). The germline gives CDR1 SGHKS, CDR2 YYEKEE (reference sequence). This CDR3 comprises 14 residues. The V and J ends lost 1 base and 5 bases respectively, with 9 bases between them. This CDR3 reads CASSLTQVNEKLFF. DNA for the CDR3: TGTGCCAGCAGCTTGACACAGGTCAATGAAAAACTGTTTTTT.

In this sample, this clonotype turned up a few times. A far more abundant clone sits one base away, making this likely a read error. J is TRBJ2-4 and V is TRBV3-1; possibly TRBD1 or TRBD2 for D (5 bases each). This CDR3 is built from 12 residues. V was trimmed by 0 bases and J by 13 bases, leaving 10 bases between them. The germline gives CDR1 LGHDT, CDR2 YNNKEL (reference sequence). The DNA for the CDR3 is TGTGCCAGCAGCCAAGACCGAGGGGAGCAGTACTTC. Its translation: CASSQDRGEQYF. Supplemented by reference TRBV3-1 and TRBJ2-4, the full variable domain reads DTAVSQTPKYLVTQMGNDKSIKCEQNLGHDTMYWYKQDSKKFLKIMFSYNNKELIINETVPNRFSPKSPDKAHLNLHINSLELGDSAVYFCASSQDRGEQYFGAGTRLSVL.

There are many counts of this clonotype. The V call is TRBV28, the J call TRBJ2-2; 11 nucleotides align to TRBD1. This CDR3 contains 16 residues. Germline CDR1 and CDR2: MDHEN and SYDVKM. The junction had 4 bases not matched to a gene; V was cut back by 1 base and J by 6 bases. CDR3 bases: TGTGCCAGCAGTTTATTCGGACAGGGGGCCTCCGGGGAGCTGTTTTTT. Protein sequence: CASSLFGQGASGELFF.

This clonotype was found many times. V and J are TRBV7-2 and TRBJ2-2; no reliable D call. CDR1 is SGHTA and CDR2 is FQGNSA in the germline V gene. Trimming cost V 2 bases and J 6 bases, with 10 bases left between them. The CDR3 extends over 14 amino acids. CDR3 residues: CASSLLAGPGELFF. In DNA form, the CDR3 reads TGTGCCAGCAGCTTACTTGCAGGACCCGGGGAGCTGTTTTTT.

This clonotype was recorded at least ten times. The J gene is TRBJ1-1, the V gene TRBV14; TRBD1 agrees at 7 bases. The length of the CDR3 is 14 residues. Germline V CDR1 and CDR2: SGHDN, FVKESK. Trimming took 4 bases from V and 10 from J; bases not matched to a gene: 12. In DNA form, the CDR3 reads TGTGCCAGCAGCCCTCAGACAGGGATGGTTTCAGCTTTCTTT. This gives the protein CASSPQTGMVSAFF.

This clonotype was counted ten times or more. The chain couples TRBV20-1 to TRBJ2-2, with D possibly TRBD1 on 6 matching bases. The V end was cut by 0 bases, the J end by 0 bases, with 11 bases between. The germline V gene has CDR1 DFQATT and CDR2 SNEGSKA (reference sequence). This CDR3 is 16 amino acids long. The CDR3 DNA sequence: TGCAGTGCTAGAGATCTCCGGACAGCGAACACCGGGGAGCTGTTTTTT. It yields the protein CSARDLRTANTGELFF.

This clonotype was counted many times. The CDR3 is CASGLAGGPIDEQFF. DNA of the CDR3: TGTGCCAGCGGACTAGCGGGAGGGCCTATCGATGAGCAGTTCTTC. The J gene is TRBJ2-1, the V gene TRBV9; TRBD2 aligns across 15 bases. Germline lookup yields CDR1 SGDLS and CDR2 YYNGEE. CDR3 length equals 15 residues. The trim removed 7 bases at V and 8 bases at J, leaving 7 bases unmatched.

The chain joins TRBV29-1 to TRBJ2-1; possible D gene TRBD1, 6 bases. V lost 7 bases to trimming and J lost 4 bases, with 11 bases between them. Germline V CDR1 and CDR2: SQVTM, ANQGSEA. CDR3 length equals 12 residues. The CDR3 DNA is TGCAGCGGTGGACAGACGTACAATGAGCAGTTCTTC. This codes for CSGGQTYNEQFF.

The V gene is TRBV6-1, the J gene TRBJ2-3; 7 bases are shared with TRBD2. V was pared by 5 bases and J by 6 bases, with 14 bases of the junction left unmatched. The germline CDR1 and CDR2 sequences are MNHNS and SASEGT. This CDR3 contains 16 residues. The CDR3 sequence is CASSSSGPAGRDTQYF. The CDR3 DNA reads as TGTGCCAGCAGTTCCTCGGGACCAGCGGGAAGGGATACGCAGTATTTT.

This clonotype was seen at least ten times. The gene calls are TRBV18 and TRBJ2-7; 9 nucleotides match TRBD2. The CDR3 covers 15 residues. The trim removed 5 bases at V and 0 bases at J, leaving 5 bases unmatched. Germline lookup yields CDR1 KGHSH and CDR2 LQKENI. The CDR3 loop reads CASSLSGGTSYEQYF. As DNA, the CDR3 is TGTGCCAGCTCATTAAGCGGGGGGACCTCCTACGAGCAGTACTTC.

The chain recombines TRBV20-1 with TRBJ1-1, with 8 bases fitting TRBD1. The CDR3 consists of 14 residues. The trim removed 3 bases at V and 7 bases at J, leaving 10 bases unmatched. The germline V gene has CDR1 DFQATT and CDR2 SNEGSKA (reference sequence). The CDR3 region is CSASGRGLVGEAFF. The CDR3 bases are TGCAGTGCTAGTGGCAGGGGGCTCGTCGGTGAAGCTTTCTTT.

This clonotype was seen repeatedly, ten times or more. The chain carries TRBV20-1 and TRBJ1-6; D is ambiguous. This CDR3 contains 14 residues. CDR1 is DFQATT, CDR2 SNEGSKA, per germline (reference sequence). Between the trimmed V and J ends, which lost 3 bases and 6 bases, there was a span of 12 bases. The CDR3 loop reads CSASRTSGNSPLHF. CDR3 sequence (DNA): TGCAGTGCTAGTAGGACGTCGGGTAATTCACCCCTCCACTTT.

This clonotype appeared many times. The V gene is TRBV28, the J gene TRBJ1-6; 7 bases match TRBD1. The V segment lost 6 bases and the J segment 7 bases; nucleotides outside the gene matches: 6. Germline loops: CDR1 MDHEN, CDR2 SYDVKM. The CDR3 is 14 residues long. CDR3 in amino acids: CASSLTGFNSPLHF. The CDR3 DNA follows: TGTGCCAGCAGCCTGACAGGGTTCAATTCACCCCTCCACTTT.

There are many counts of this clonotype. The chain has TRBV18 and TRBJ2-4, with D perhaps TRBD1 or TRBD2 (5 bases each). The CDR3 is made up of 13 amino acids. Trimming stripped 7 bases from V and 7 bases from J, with 14 bases between. CDR1 KGHSH and CDR2 LQKENI come from the germline V gene. CDR3: CASLTDWENIQYF. The CDR3 bases are TGTGCCAGCTTGACAGATTGGGAGAACATTCAGTACTTC.

The J gene is TRBJ2-1, the V gene TRBV4-2; 11 bases are a match to TRBD1. J gave up 3 bases and V 0 bases, and 1 base lay outside the gene matches. CDR3 length: 16 residues. The germline V gene encodes CDR1 LGHNA and CDR2 YNFKEQ. Here the CDR3 reads CASSQEGQGVYNEQFF. CDR3 nucleotides: TGTGCCAGCAGCCAAGAGGGACAGGGGGTCTACAATGAGCAGTTCTTC.

This chain connects TRBV5-4 to TRBJ2-5; no firm D call. This CDR3 comprises 13 residues. Germline values: CDR1 SGHNT, CDR2 YYREEE (reference sequence). The V and J ends lost 4 bases and 2 bases respectively, with 9 bases between them. CDR3: CASSTGKQETQYF. CDR3 in DNA: TGTGCCAGCAGCACCGGAAAGCAAGAGACCCAGTACTTC.